These T cell receptor beta chains were read from a single sample in a study of cytomegalovirus exposure and HLA in healthy donors. The protocol was immunoSEQ multiplex PCR, while the TCRdb copy is restricted to in-frame clones and leaves out a portion. The sample has about 130,000 clones, more than 65% seen once. The specimen was PBMCs. These receptors all come from a man in his late teens or twenties in good health and CMV-seropositive. Both conserved end residues are part of each CDR3. D genes are given only for firm matches. The size field is filled for only some rows; it gives once, few, many or a size class.

J	size	V	D	CDR3	DNA
TRBJ2-6	.	TRBV19	.	CASSIVTSTGANVLTF	TGTGCCAGTAGTATAGTCACTTCGACTGGGGCCAACGTCCTGACTTTC
TRBJ1-5	.	TRBV15	.	CATSRDPQGMVANQPQHF	TGTGCCACCAGCAGAGATCCCCAGGGGATGGTAGCAAATCAGCCCCAGCATTTT
TRBJ1-1	.	TRBV30	TRBD1	CAWSPTDRGRGAFF	TGTGCCTGGAGCCCAACCGACAGGGGGCGAGGGGCTTTCTTT
TRBJ1-1	.	TRBV25-1	TRBD1	CASSRQGGGTEAFF	TGTGCCAGCAGTAGACAGGGTGGGGGCACTGAAGCTTTCTTT
TRBJ1-4	.	TRBV7-9	.	CASSSIVADTNEKLFF	TGTGCCAGCAGCTCCATCGTCGCAGACACAAATGAAAAACTGTTTTTT
TRBJ2-3	.	TRBV10-2	TRBD2	CASGTTRTDTQYF	TGCGCCAGTGGGACTACACGCACAGATACGCAGTATTTT
TRBJ2-7	.	TRBV19	TRBD2	CASSMAPGLAGLFEQYF	TGTGCCAGTAGTATGGCTCCGGGACTAGCGGGATTGTTCGAGCAGTACTTC
TRBJ1-6	.	TRBV5-4	.	CASSQTRSSYNSPLHF	TGTGCCAGCAGCCAAACAAGGAGCTCCTATAATTCACCCCTCCACTTT
TRBJ2-3	.	TRBV9	.	CASSPSGRAEGDTQYF	TGTGCCAGCAGCCCCTCCGGGCGGGCCGAGGGAGATACGCAGTATTTT
TRBJ1-2	.	TRBV4-1	.	CASSQGAAIRNYGYTF	TGCGCCAGCAGCCAAGGAGCGGCCATAAGAAACTATGGCTACACCTTC
TRBJ2-6	few	TRBV6-1	.	CASSTDSSGANVLTF	TGTGCCAGCAGTACTGACAGTTCTGGGGCCAACGTCCTGACTTTC
TRBJ2-5	.	TRBV19	.	CASSMVAGSRETQYF	TGTGCCAGTAGTATGGTGGCGGGTTCGAGAGAGACCCAGTACTTC
TRBJ2-2	.	TRBV5-1	TRBD1	CASLDRGTGELFF	TGCGCCAGCCTCGACAGGGGGACCGGGGAGCTGTTTTTT
TRBJ2-1	.	TRBV7-9	TRBD2	CSSSGQRGSSYNEQFF	TGTTCCAGCAGCGGGCAGCGGGGGAGCTCCTACAATGAGCAGTTCTTC
TRBJ1-5	once	TRBV30	.	CAWSTTGFSNQPQHF	TGTGCCTGGAGTACTACAGGGTTTAGCAATCAGCCCCAGCATTTT
TRBJ1-1	.	TRBV2	TRBD1	CASSIDRGGTEAFF	TGTGCCAGCAGTATAGACAGGGGGGGCACTGAAGCTTTCTTT
TRBJ2-7	few	TRBV4-2	TRBD2	CASSQEVAGSGEQYF	TGTGCCAGCAGCCAAGAAGTAGCGGGTTCGGGCGAGCAGTACTTC
TRBJ2-7	.	TRBV9	TRBD2	CASSVGGGLNEQYF	TGTGCCAGCAGCGTAGGGGGGGGTCTCAACGAGCAGTACTTC
TRBJ2-7	once	TRBV5-1	TRBD2	CASSPAGGRYEQYF	TGCGCCAGCAGCCCAGCGGGAGGGAGGTACGAGCAGTACTTC
TRBJ2-4	few	TRBV5-6	.	CASSKRTVQNIQYF	TGTGCCAGCAGCAAACGGACAGTACAAAACATTCAGTACTTC
TRBJ1-5	.	TRBV16	.	CASSQSGRGDQPQHF	TGTGCCAGCAGCCAATCGGGCAGGGGCGATCAGCCCCAGCATTTT
TRBJ2-5	.	TRBV7-7	TRBD2	CASSQIGLAEETQYF	TGTGCTAGCAGCCAAATAGGACTAGCGGAAGAGACCCAGTACTTC
TRBJ1-6	.	TRBV7-2	TRBD1	CANPTGRTYNSPLHF	TGTGCCAACCCGACAGGGCGAACCTACAATTCACCCCTCCACTTT
TRBJ2-2	.	TRBV30	.	CAWSETGTGELFF	TGTGCCTGGAGTGAAACAGGGACCGGGGAGCTGTTTTTT
TRBJ1-3	.	TRBV30	.	CAWSSWGSENSGNTIYF	TGTGCCTGGAGTAGCTGGGGCTCCGAAAATTCTGGAAACACCATATATTTT
TRBJ1-1	.	TRBV11-2	TRBD1	CASSTGNRPGTGFTEAFF	TGTGCCAGCAGCACAGGAAACCGTCCCGGGACAGGGTTCACTGAAGCTTTCTTT
TRBJ2-2	few	TRBV7-2	.	CASSFGAYTGELFF	TGTGCCAGCAGCTTTGGGGCGTACACCGGGGAGCTGTTTTTT
TRBJ1-1	.	TRBV19	.	CASSPVSRFSAEAFF	TGTGCCAGTAGTCCTGTTTCTCGCTTTAGCGCTGAAGCTTTCTTT
TRBJ2-7	.	TRBV7-2	.	CASSAGYRVSYEQYF	TGTGCCAGCAGCGCGGGCTACAGGGTCTCCTACGAGCAGTACTTC
TRBJ1-5	.	TRBV30	TRBD1	CAWSSGTRGSDQPQHF	TGTGCCTGGAGTTCCGGCACCAGGGGGTCAGATCAGCCCCAGCATTTT
TRBJ1-5	.	TRBV19	TRBD1	CASTPGTGLGNQPQHF	TGTGCCAGTACTCCCGGGACAGGGTTAGGAAATCAGCCCCAGCATTTT
TRBJ2-2	.	TRBV5-1	.	CASSLVSGELFF	TGCGCCAGCAGCTTGGTGAGCGGGGAGCTGTTTTTT
TRBJ2-3	.	TRBV27	.	CASSNRGLSTDTQYF	TGTGCCAGCAGTAATAGAGGCCTGAGCACAGATACGCAGTATTTT
TRBJ2-3	.	TRBV5-4	TRBD2	CASSSGTSGTSVPDTQYF	TGTGCCAGCAGCTCCGGGACCTCCGGGACTAGCGTCCCAGATACGCAGTATTTT
TRBJ2-1	.	TRBV20-1	.	CSASAGEQFF	TGCAGTGCCAGCGCGGGTGAGCAGTTCTTC
TRBJ1-2	.	TRBV7-2	TRBD1	CASSLQTGGGRAYGYTF	TGTGCCAGCAGCTTACAGACAGGGGGAGGTCGTGCCTATGGCTACACCTTC
TRBJ2-1	.	TRBV19	TRBD1	CASSLTGSSYNEQFF	TGTGCCAGTAGCCTGACAGGGAGCTCCTACAATGAGCAGTTCTTC
TRBJ2-7	.	TRBV7-6	TRBD2	CASSRLAEGYEQYF	TGTGCCAGCAGCCGACTAGCGGAGGGCTACGAGCAGTACTTC
TRBJ2-5	.	TRBV6-5	.	CASTSAPAETQYF	TGTGCCAGCACTTCCGCCCCAGCGGAGACCCAGTACTTC
TRBJ2-1	.	TRBV7-2	TRBD2	CASSLVLLAGSRAEQFF	TGTGCCAGCAGCTTAGTTCTCCTAGCGGGATCTCGTGCTGAGCAGTTCTTC
TRBJ1-6	.	TRBV10-2	.	CASSDRGEARSYNSPLHF	TGCGCCAGCAGTGATCGGGGGGAGGCGCGCTCCTATAATTCACCCCTCCACTTT
TRBJ1-2	.	TRBV15	.	CATSRDRGAGYGYTF	TGTGCCACCAGCAGAGATCGGGGGGCCGGCTATGGCTACACCTTC
TRBJ2-5	.	TRBV5-5	.	CASSLLQGGETQYF	TGTGCCAGCAGCCTTTTACAGGGGGGGGAGACCCAGTACTTC
TRBJ2-5	.	TRBV9	.	CASSALMYF	TGTGCCAGCAGCGCCCTTATGTACTTC
TRBJ2-1	.	TRBV19	.	CASSLGQGGYEQFF	TGTGCCAGTAGTCTCGGACAGGGAGGGTATGAGCAGTTCTTC
TRBJ2-3	.	TRBV5-1	TRBD2	CASSLEKRGVLADTQYF	TGCGCCAGCAGCTTGGAAAAGCGGGGGGTTCTTGCAGATACGCAGTATTTT
TRBJ2-5	.	TRBV6-1	.	CASCRVHQETQYF	TGTGCCAGCTGCAGGGTACACCAAGAGACCCAGTACTTC
TRBJ2-5	.	TRBV6-1	TRBD1	CASSDATGRETQYF	TGTGCCAGCAGTGATGCGACAGGGAGAGAGACCCAGTACTTC
TRBJ2-3	.	TRBV28	.	CASSSHRVFRVGGLADTQYF	TGTGCCAGCAGTTCGCACAGGGTTTTTCGAGTGGGCGGATTGGCAGATACGCAGTATTTT
TRBJ1-4	.	TRBV5-1	.	CASSLGRLESSNEKLFF	TGCGCCAGCAGCTTGGGCCGGTTGGAGAGCTCTAATGAAAAACTGTTTTTT
TRBJ1-2	.	TRBV7-2	.	CASSLARSYGYTF	TGTGCCAGCAGCTTAGCCAGGTCTTATGGCTACACCTTC